A single sample gave rise to the 17 T cell receptor beta chains below, sequenced in a study of T cell responses to AZD1222 COVID-19 vaccine. The table came from immunoSEQ multiplex PCR; TCRdb's copy has only in-frame clones and leaves some out. The repertoire holds roughly 200,000 clones, with 85% to 95% as singletons. This specimen consisted of peripheral blood, obtained 28 days after the second dose of the MenACWY control vaccine. The receptors derive from an adult who received the MenACWY meningococcal vaccine as a control.

This chain connects TRBV29-1 to TRBJ2-2, with 7 positions matching TRBD2. CDR1 is SQVTM and CDR2 is ANQGSEA in the germline V gene. The ends lost 4 bases at V and 6 bases at J; junction bases unmatched: 8. The CDR3 contains 14 residues. CDR3 sequence reads: CSVVRGTPPGELFF. CDR3 bases: TGCAGCGTTGTGCGGGGGACCCCCCCCGGGGAGCTGTTTTTT.

The chain employs TRBV28 and TRBJ1-5; TRBD1 might be the D (6 bases). V lost 7 bases and J 0 bases, leaving 16 bases between the germline ends. Germline V gene sequence: CDR1 MDHEN, CDR2 SYDVKM. The CDR3 spans 16 residues. The CDR3 DNA sequence: TGTGCCAGCACGGGGGGGGGCTCAATTAGCAATCAGCCCCAGCATTTT. Protein sequence: CASTGGGSISNQPQHF.

CDR3 in amino acids: CASSYSGQGDLPQHF. The CDR3 DNA reads TGTGCCAGCAGTTACTCCGGCCAGGGTGATCTGCCCCAGCATTTT. The chain recombines TRBV6-5 with TRBJ1-5; TRBD1 is a possible D gene (5 bases). This CDR3 region has 15 residues. The germline CDR1 and CDR2 sequences are MNHEY and SVGAGI. V shed 0 bases and J shed 9 bases, with 15 bases lying between them.

The chain uses TRBV28 and TRBJ1-6; D perhaps matches TRBD1 (6 bases). The CDR3 extends over 16 amino acids. Trimming left V 4 bases short and J 2 bases short, with 12 bases between. CDR1 is MDHEN and CDR2 is SYDVKM in the germline V gene. The CDR3 DNA is TGTGCCAGCAGTTCTCTCAGGGGCGCCTATAATTCACCCCTCCACTTT. It translates to CASSSLRGAYNSPLHF.

The genes are TRBV18 and TRBJ1-1; no reliable D call. Germline V gives CDR1 KGHSH, CDR2 LQKENI. The CDR3 runs to 16 residues. Trimming pared 4 bases from V and 1 base from J, leaving 16 bases between. The CDR3 protein is CASSQEPRAANTEAFF. The CDR3 DNA reads as TGTGCCAGCTCACAAGAACCCCGGGCCGCGAACACTGAAGCTTTCTTT.

V is TRBV30 and J is TRBJ1-3; possibly TRBD1 for D (6 bases). There are 17 residues in the CDR3. V dropped 2 bases and J dropped 4 bases, with 21 bases sitting between them. Germline values: CDR1 GTSNPN, CDR2 SVGIG (reference sequence). The CDR3 DNA reads TGTGCCTGGAGTCTCCCCGCAGGGACAAAGGGCGGAAACACCATATATTTT. Translation gives CAWSLPAGTKGGNTIYF.

V and J are TRBV2 and TRBJ1-1, with no clear D. This CDR3 comprises 11 residues. V lost 5 bases and J 1 base, leaving 2 bases between the germline ends. Germline CDR1 and CDR2: SNHLY and FYNNEI. The CDR3 DNA sequence: TGTGCCAGCAGTAAGAACACTGAAGCTTTCTTT. Its protein is CASSKNTEAFF.

The table lists this clone with a count of one. The rearrangement uses TRBV5-1 and TRBJ1-2; D gene ambiguous. The CDR3 contains 13 residues. Germline loops: CDR1 SGHRS, CDR2 YFSETQ. The germline V and J ends were trimmed by 4 bases and 5 bases, with 12 bases remaining between them. CDR3 in DNA: TGCGCCAGCAGCCCTCGTCGAGGATATGGCTACACCTTC. Protein sequence: CASSPRRGYGYTF.

This chain joins TRBV4-1 and TRBJ2-1, with D possibly matching TRBD2 (5 bases). Germline V CDR1 and CDR2: MGHRA, YSYEKL. CDR3 length: 16 amino acids. Between the trimmed V and J ends, which lost 2 bases and 2 bases, there was a span of 13 bases. CDR3 DNA: TGCGCCAGCAGCCAAAGTTCGGCGGGCACCTACAATGAGCAGTTCTTC. This encodes CASSQSSAGTYNEQFF.

J is TRBJ1-4 and V is TRBV3-1 (or the pseudogene TRBV3-2), with 9 bases matching TRBD1. J lost 8 bases, V lost 6 bases, and 4 bases had no gene match. The CDR3 runs to 13 residues. Looked up from germline, CDR1 is LGHDT and CDR2 is YNNKEL (reference sequence). CDR3 amino acids: CASSGTGNEKLFF. Here the CDR3 DNA reads TGTGCCAGCAGTGGGACAGGGAACGAAAAACTGTTTTTT.

The genes are TRBV5-4 and TRBJ1-6, with D maybe TRBD1 (5 bases). Germline loops: CDR1 SGHNT, CDR2 YYREEE (reference sequence). V lost 0 bases, J lost 6 bases, and 13 bases lay in between. The CDR3 is 16 residues long. The CDR3 reads CASSLDSGTINSPLHF. CDR3 DNA sequence: TGTGCCAGCAGCTTGGACTCCGGGACCATTAATTCACCCCTCCACTTT.

This sequence joins TRBV7-3 and TRBJ2-5; 7 bases are shared with TRBD2. J lost 8 bases, V lost 5 bases, and 14 bases had no gene match. Looked up from germline, CDR1 is SGHTA and CDR2 is FQGTGA. The CDR3 has 15 amino acids. The CDR3 here is CASSAWGLADDTQYF. The CDR3 coding sequence is TGTGCCAGCAGCGCATGGGGCCTAGCGGATGACACCCAGTACTTC.

The V gene is TRBV29-1, the J gene TRBJ2-3, with TRBD2 identical over 7 bases. V was clipped by 4 bases and J by 0 bases; unmatched bases: 7. Germline assignment: CDR1 SQVTM and CDR2 ANQGSEA. The CDR3 sequence is 15 residues long. The CDR3 DNA is TGCAGCGTTGCTGGGGGAGGGGAAAGCACAGATACGCAGTATTTT. Translating gives CSVAGGGESTDTQYF.

This chain uses TRBV6-2 or TRBV6-3 with TRBJ2-7; 9 nucleotides line up with TRBD2. The CDR3 is 15 residues long. Per the germline V gene, CDR1 is MNHEY and CDR2 is SVGEGT. V lost 5 bases, J lost 5 bases, and 10 bases stayed unmatched. The CDR3 sequence is CASSPGLAGTDEQYF. CDR3 coding DNA: TGTGCCAGCAGTCCCGGGCTAGCGGGGACGGACGAGCAGTACTTC.

This clone turned up a few times. The chain couples TRBV6-5 to TRBJ1-1, with 7 bases fitting TRBD1. CDR1 and CDR2 from the germline V gene are MNHEY and SVGAGI. With 0 bases clipped from V and 12 bases from J, the junction kept 7 bases outside the gene matches. The CDR3 extends over 13 amino acids. CDR3 coding DNA: TGTGCCAGCAGTTACTCGAGGGGGCGGGTGACTTTCTTT. Translating gives CASSYSRGRVTFF.

V usage is TRBV9 and J usage is TRBJ1-5; tentative D call: TRBD1 (5 bases). There are 12 residues in the CDR3. The ends were cut back, 4 bases at V and 7 bases at J, with 9 bases in the middle. Germline CDR1 and CDR2: SGDLS and YYNGEE. In DNA, the CDR3 is TGTGCCAGCAGCACCAGGGAACAGCCCCAGCATTTT. It encodes CASSTREQPQHF.

In DNA, the CDR3 is TGTGCCAGTAGAGAACAGGGAGGTACGCAGTATTTT. This translates into CASREQGGTQYF. The chain joins TRBV19 to TRBJ2-3; D assignment may be TRBD1 or TRBD2 (6 bases each). V was clipped by 6 bases and J by 8 bases, with 12 bases between them. Germline V gene lookup returns CDR1 LNHDA and CDR2 SQIVND (reference sequence). The CDR3 loop spans 12 amino acids.